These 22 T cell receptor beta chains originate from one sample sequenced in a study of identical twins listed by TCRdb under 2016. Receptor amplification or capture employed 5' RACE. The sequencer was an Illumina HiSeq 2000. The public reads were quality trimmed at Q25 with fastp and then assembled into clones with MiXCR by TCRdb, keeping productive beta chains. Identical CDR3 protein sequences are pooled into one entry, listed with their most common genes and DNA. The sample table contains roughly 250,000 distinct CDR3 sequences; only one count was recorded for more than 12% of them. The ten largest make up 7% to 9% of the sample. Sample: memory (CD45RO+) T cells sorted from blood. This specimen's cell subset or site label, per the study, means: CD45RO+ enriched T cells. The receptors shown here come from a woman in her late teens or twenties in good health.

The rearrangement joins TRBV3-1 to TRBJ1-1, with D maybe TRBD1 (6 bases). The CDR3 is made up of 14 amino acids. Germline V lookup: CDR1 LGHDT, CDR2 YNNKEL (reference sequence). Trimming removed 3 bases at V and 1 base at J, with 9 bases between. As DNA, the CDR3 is TGTGCCAGCAGCCATCTACAGGGGAACACTGAAGCTTTCTTT. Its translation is CASSHLQGNTEAFF.

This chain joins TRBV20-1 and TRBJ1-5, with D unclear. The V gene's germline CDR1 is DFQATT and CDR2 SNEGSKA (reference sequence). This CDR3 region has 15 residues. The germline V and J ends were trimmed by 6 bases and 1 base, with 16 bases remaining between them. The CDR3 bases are TGCAGTGCGCGCCTTCGCTTGGGGAGCAATCAGCCCCAGCATTTT. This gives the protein CSARLRLGSNQPQHF.

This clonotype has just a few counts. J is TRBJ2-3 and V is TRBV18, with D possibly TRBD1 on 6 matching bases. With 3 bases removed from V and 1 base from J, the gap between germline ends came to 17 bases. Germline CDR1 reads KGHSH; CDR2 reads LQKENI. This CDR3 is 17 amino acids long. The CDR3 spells CASSPQRTVSRTDTQYF. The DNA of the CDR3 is TGTGCCAGCTCACCTCAAAGGACAGTCTCTCGCACAGATACGCAGTATTTT. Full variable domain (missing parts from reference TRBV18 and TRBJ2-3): NAGVMQNPRHLVRRRGQEARLRCSPMKGHSHVYWYRQLPEEGLKFMVYLQKENIIDESGMPKERFSAEFPKEGPSILRIQQVVRGDSAAYFCASSPQRTVSRTDTQYFGPGTRLTVL.

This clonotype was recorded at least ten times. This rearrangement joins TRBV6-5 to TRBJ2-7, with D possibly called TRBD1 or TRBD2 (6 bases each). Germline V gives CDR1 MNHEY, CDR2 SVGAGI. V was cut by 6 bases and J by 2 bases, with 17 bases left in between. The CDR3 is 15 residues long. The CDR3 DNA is TGTGCCAGCAGATCCTCCGGGGGCGGAGCCTACGAGCAGTACTTC. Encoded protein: CASRSSGGGAYEQYF.

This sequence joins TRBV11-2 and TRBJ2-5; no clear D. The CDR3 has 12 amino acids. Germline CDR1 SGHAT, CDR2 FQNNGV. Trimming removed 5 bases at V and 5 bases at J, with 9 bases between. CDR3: CASSPMLETQYF. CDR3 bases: TGTGCCAGCAGCCCTATGCTGGAGACCCAGTACTTC.

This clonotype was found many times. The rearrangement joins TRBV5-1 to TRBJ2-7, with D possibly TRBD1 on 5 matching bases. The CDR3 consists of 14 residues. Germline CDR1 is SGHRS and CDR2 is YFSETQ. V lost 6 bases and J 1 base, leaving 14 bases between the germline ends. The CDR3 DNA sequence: TGCGCCAGCAAAGGGCAGGGCTCTTCCTACGAGCAGTACTTC. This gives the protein CASKGQGSSYEQYF.

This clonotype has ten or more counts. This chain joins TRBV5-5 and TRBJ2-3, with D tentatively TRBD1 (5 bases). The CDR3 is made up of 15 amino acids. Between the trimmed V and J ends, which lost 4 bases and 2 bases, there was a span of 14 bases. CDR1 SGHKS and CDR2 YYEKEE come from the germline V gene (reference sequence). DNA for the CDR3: TGTGCCAGCAGCCCACTGCCAGGGAACACAGATACGCAGTATTTT. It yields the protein CASSPLPGNTDTQYF.

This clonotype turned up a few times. CDR3 in DNA: TGTGCCAGCAGCTTAAGTGGCCTAGCGGGGGCCAGGAGGGAGACCCAGTACTTC. Translating gives CASSLSGLAGARRETQYF. The chain joins TRBV7-3 to TRBJ2-5; 10 nucleotides agree with TRBD2. Losses at the gene ends were 1 base for V and 5 bases for J; bases not matched to a gene: 13. CDR3 length equals 18 residues. CDR1 and CDR2 (germline): SGHTA, FQGTGA.

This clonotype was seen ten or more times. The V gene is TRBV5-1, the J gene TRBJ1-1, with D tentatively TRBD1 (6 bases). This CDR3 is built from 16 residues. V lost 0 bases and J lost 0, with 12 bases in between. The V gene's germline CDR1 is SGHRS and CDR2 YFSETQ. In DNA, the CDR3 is TGCGCCAGCAGCTTGGTTGGGGGCGCGTTGAACACTGAAGCTTTCTTT. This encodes CASSLVGGALNTEAFF.

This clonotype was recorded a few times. The CDR3 reads CSAEGHDSNQPQHF. In DNA, the CDR3 is TGCAGTGCTGAAGGACACGATAGCAATCAGCCCCAGCATTTT. V and J are TRBV20-1 and TRBJ1-5; TRBD1 might be the D (5 bases). Germline assignment: CDR1 DFQATT and CDR2 SNEGSKA (reference sequence). The CDR3 extends over 14 amino acids. Trimming left V 5 bases short and J 0 bases short, with 11 bases between.

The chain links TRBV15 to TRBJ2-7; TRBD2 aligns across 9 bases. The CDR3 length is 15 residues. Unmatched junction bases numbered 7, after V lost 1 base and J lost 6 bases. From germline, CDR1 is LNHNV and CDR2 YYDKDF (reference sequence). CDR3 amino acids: CATSRAGTSFLEQYF. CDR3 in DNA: TGTGCCACCAGCAGAGCCGGGACTAGCTTTCTCGAGCAGTACTTC.

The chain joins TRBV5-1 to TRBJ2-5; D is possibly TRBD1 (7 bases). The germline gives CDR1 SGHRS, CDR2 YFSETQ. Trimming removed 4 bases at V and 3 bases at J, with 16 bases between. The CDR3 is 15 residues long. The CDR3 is CASSVARGAEETQYF. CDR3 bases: TGCGCCAGCAGCGTAGCCAGGGGGGCGGAAGAGACCCAGTACTTC.

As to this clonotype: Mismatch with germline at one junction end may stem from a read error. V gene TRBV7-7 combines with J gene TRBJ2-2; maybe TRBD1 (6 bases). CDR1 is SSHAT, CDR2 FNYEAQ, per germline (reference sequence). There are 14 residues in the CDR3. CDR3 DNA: TGTGCTAGCAGGCAGGGGTCGAACACCGGGGAGCTGTTTTTT. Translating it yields CASRQGSNTGELFF. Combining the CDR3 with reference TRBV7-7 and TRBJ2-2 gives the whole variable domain GAGVSQSPRYKVTKRGQDVTLRCDPISSHATLYWYQQALGQGPEFLTYFNYEAQPDKSGLPSDRFSAERPEGSISTLTIQRTEQRDSAMYRCASRQGSNTGELFFGEGSRLTVL.

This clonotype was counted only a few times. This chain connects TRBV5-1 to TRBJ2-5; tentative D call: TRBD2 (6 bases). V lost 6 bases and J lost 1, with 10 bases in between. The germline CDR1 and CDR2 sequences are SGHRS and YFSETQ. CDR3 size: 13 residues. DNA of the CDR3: TGCGCCAGCACCCGGGGGTTCCAAGAGACCCAGTACTTC. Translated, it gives CASTRGFQETQYF.

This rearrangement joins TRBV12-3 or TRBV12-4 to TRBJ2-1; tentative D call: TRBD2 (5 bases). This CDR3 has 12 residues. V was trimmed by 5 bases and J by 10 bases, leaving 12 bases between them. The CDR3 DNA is TGTGCCAGCAGTCCCCGACTACGAGAGCAGTTCTTC. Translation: CASSPRLREQFF.

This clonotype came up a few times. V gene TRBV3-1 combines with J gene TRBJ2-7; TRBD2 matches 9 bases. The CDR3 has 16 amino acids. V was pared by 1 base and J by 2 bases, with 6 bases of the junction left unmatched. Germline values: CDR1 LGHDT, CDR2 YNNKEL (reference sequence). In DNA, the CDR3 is TGTGCCAGCAGCCAAGGTAGCGGGAGAGGTCCCTACGAGCAGTACTTC. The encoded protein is CASSQGSGRGPYEQYF.

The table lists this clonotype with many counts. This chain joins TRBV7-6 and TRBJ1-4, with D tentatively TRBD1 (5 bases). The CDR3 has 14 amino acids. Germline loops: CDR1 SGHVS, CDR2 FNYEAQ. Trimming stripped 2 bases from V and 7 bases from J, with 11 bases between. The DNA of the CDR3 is TGTGCCAGCAGCTTAAGGCAGGGAGGTGAAAAACTGTTTTTT. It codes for CASSLRQGGEKLFF.

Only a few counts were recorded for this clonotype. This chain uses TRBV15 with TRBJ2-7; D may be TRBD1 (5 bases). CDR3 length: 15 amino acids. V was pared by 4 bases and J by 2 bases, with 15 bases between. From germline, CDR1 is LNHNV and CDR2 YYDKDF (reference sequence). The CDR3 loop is CATSKDKIIAYEQYF. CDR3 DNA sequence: TGTGCCACCAGCAAGGACAAGATTATCGCCTACGAGCAGTACTTC.

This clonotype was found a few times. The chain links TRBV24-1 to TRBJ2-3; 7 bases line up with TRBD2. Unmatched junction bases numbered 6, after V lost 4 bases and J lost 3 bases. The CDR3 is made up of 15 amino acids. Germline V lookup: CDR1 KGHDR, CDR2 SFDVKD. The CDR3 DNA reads TGTGCCACCAGTGAACCTAGCGGAGGGACAGATACGCAGTATTTT. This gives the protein CATSEPSGGTDTQYF.

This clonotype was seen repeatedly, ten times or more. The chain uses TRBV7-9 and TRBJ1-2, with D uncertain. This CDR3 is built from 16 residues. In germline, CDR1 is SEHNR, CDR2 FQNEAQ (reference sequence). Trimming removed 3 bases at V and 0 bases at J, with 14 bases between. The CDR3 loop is CASSFSGTDSNYGYTF. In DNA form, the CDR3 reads TGTGCCAGCAGCTTTTCTGGAACCGATTCTAACTATGGCTACACCTTC.

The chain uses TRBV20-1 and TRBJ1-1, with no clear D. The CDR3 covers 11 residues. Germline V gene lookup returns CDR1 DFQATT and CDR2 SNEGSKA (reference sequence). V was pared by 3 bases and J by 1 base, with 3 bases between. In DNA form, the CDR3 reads TGCAGTGCTAGTTCGAACACTGAAGCTTTCTTT. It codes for CSASSNTEAFF.

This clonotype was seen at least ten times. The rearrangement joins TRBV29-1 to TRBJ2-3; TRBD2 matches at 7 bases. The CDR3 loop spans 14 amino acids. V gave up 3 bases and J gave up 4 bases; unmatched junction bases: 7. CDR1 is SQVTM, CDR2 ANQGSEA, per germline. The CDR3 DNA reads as TGCAGCGTTGAGGGCGGGAGAAGCGCAGATACGCAGTATTTT. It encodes CSVEGGRSADTQYF.